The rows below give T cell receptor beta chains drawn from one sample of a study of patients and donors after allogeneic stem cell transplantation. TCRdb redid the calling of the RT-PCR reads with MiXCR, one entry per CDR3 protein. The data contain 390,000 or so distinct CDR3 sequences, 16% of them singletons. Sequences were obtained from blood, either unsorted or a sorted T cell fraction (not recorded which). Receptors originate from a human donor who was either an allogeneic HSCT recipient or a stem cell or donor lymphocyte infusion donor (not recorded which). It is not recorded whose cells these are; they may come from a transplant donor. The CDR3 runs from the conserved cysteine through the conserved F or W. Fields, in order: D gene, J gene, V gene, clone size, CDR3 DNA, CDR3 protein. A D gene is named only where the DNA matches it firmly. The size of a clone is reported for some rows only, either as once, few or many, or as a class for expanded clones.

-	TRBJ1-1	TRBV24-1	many	TGTGCCACCAGTGATCCTTTCGTAACTGAAGCTTTCTTT	CATSDPFVTEAFF
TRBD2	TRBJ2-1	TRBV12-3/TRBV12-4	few	TGTGCCAGCAGTTCCTCGTTAGCGGGAAGCTCCTACAATGAGCAGTTCTTC	CASSSSLAGSSYNEQFF
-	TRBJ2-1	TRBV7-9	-	TGTGCCAGCAGCCTAAACCACTACAATGAGCAGTTCTTC	CASSLNHYNEQFF
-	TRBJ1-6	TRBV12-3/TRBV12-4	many	TGTGCCAGCAGTGGGAAGTTTGGGACTTCACCCCTCCACTTT	CASSGKFGTSPLHF
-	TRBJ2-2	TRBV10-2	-	TGCGCCAGCAGTGAGTTTGTCCCTTCGGGCGCCGGGGAGCTGTTTTTT	CASSEFVPSGAGELFF
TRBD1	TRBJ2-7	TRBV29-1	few	TGCAGCGTTGCTGGGACAGATACCTCCTACGAGCAGTACTTC	CSVAGTDTSYEQYF
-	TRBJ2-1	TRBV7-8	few	TGTGCCAGCAGCTTAGGGCAGAGAGATTACAATGAGCAGTTCTTC	CASSLGQRDYNEQFF
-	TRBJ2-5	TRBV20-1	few	TGCAGTGCTAGAGAGCGGCGGGGGCTCCAAGAGACCCAGTACTTC	CSARERRGLQETQYF
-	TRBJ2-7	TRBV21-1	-	TGTGCCAGCAGCAAAGAATACGGGCCCCATGAGGCCTACGAGCAGTACTTC	CASSKEYGPHEAYEQYF
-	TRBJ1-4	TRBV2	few	TGTGCCAGCACCTCGAGGATGGTCCTTAATGAAAAACTGTTTTTT	CASTSRMVLNEKLFF
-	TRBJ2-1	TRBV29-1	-	TGCAGCGTTGAGGGGTGGCCAGAGCAGTTCTTC	CSVEGWPEQFF
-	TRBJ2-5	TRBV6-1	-	TGTGCCAGCAGTCCACCCTTTAACAGGGCTCAGGGCGAGACCCAGTACTTC	CASSPPFNRAQGETQYF
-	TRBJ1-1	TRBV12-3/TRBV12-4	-	TGTGCCAGCAGTTTAGTGGGGGCGCTGTACACTGAAGCTTTCTTT	CASSLVGALYTEAFF
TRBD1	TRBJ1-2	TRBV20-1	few	TGCAGTGCTAGCCAACAGGGGGCCGGTGGCTACACCTTC	CSASQQGAGGYTF
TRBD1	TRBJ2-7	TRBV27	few	TGTGCCAGCAGTTTATTGCTGACAGGGTCCCACGAGCAGTACTTC	CASSLLLTGSHEQYF
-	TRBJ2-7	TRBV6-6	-	TGTGCCAGCACTGGAAGGGGAAGGAACGAGCAGTACTTC	CASTGRGRNEQYF
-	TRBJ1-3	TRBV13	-	TGTGCCAGCAGCCCTCCGGGACAAGGTCCACCTGGAAACACCATATATTTT	CASSPPGQGPPGNTIYF
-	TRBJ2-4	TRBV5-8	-	TGTGCCAGCAGCTCGGACCCTAACATTCAGTACTTC	CASSSDPNIQYF
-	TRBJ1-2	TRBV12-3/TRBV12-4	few	TGTGCCAGCAGTCGCGGGGGCTCAGGGCATGGCTACACCTTC	CASSRGGSGHGYTF
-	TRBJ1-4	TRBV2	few	TGTGCCAGCAGTGAAGGTGGTGGGGATGCGAATGAAAAACTGTTTTTT	CASSEGGGDANEKLFF
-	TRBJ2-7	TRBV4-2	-	TGTGCCAGCAGCCAACTCCGGGACGGGTCCTACGAGCAGTACTTC	CASSQLRDGSYEQYF
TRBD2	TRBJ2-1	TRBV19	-	TGTGCCAGTAGGCTGCTAGCGGGAGGACTCAATGAGCAGTTCTTC	CASRLLAGGLNEQFF
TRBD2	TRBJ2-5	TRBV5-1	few	TGCGCCAGCAGCTTGGTATGGGAGGGGTACGTGGAGACCCAGTACTTC	CASSLVWEGYVETQYF
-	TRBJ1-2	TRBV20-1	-	TGCAGTGCGAGCCCCCAGGGTGGAGGCTACACCTTC	CSASPQGGGYTF
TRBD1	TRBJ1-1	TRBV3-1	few	TGTGCCAGCAGCCTCGGGACAGGGGGCGGGAAGACTGAAGCTTTCTTT	CASSLGTGGGKTEAFF
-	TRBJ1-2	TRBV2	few	TGTGCCAGCAGAGACACAGGCAACTATGGCTACACCTTC	CASRDTGNYGYTF
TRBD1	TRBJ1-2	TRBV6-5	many	TGTGCCAGCAGTTACTCGGAAACCGGGACAGGCGGCGCGGGCTACACCTTC	CASSYSETGTGGAGYTF
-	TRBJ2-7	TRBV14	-	TGTGCCAGCAGCCGACGGACAGCCTACGAGCAGTACTTC	CASSRRTAYEQYF
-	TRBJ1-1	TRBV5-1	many	TGCGCCAGCAGCTTGGGTGTCGGCGGATTGAACACTGAAGCTTTCTTT	CASSLGVGGLNTEAFF
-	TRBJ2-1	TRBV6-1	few	TGTGCCAGCAGTGTAGGTTTGATTGGCGGTGTGCCCTACAATAATGAGCAGTTCTTC	CASSVGLIGGVPYNNEQFF
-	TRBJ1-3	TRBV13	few	TGTGCCAGCAGCTTAGATCTGGGGCGGTCTGGAAACACCATATATTTT	CASSLDLGRSGNTIYF
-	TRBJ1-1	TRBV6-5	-	TGTGCCAGCAGTTACTTACGGTTGGGAGACACTGAAGCTTTCTTT	CASSYLRLGDTEAFF
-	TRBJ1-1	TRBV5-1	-	TGCGCCAGCAGCCAGGGTAAGGCGAACACTGAAGCTTTCTTT	CASSQGKANTEAFF
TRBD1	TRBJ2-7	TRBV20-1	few	TGCAGTGCTAGAACGAGGGACAGGGGGACCGAGCAGTACTTC	CSARTRDRGTEQYF
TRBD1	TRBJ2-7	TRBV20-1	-	TGCAGTGCTACCCCCGGGACAGGGATATACGAGCAGTACTTC	CSATPGTGIYEQYF
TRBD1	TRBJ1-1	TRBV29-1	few	TGCAGCGCAAGACAGGGGCCGAACACTGAAGCTTTCTTT	CSARQGPNTEAFF
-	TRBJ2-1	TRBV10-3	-	TGTGCCGCGAAAAAGGGGGACTCCTACAATGAGCAGTTCTTC	CAAKKGDSYNEQFF
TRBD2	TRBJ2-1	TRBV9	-	TGTGCCAGCAGCGTAGGGGGAGGGCGCCAGAGGTCCTACAATGAGCAGTTCTTC	CASSVGGGRQRSYNEQFF
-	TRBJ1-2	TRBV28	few	TGTGCCAGCAGCCGCGGGTCCCCAGCTGGCTACACCTTC	CASSRGSPAGYTF
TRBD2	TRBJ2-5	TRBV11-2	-	TGTGCCAGCAGCCCAACTAGCGGGGGAGGGACCCAGTACTTC	CASSPTSGGGTQYF
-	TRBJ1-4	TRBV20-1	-	TGCAGTGCTAGAGAGGGGACCTTTAATGAAAAACTGTTTTTT	CSAREGTFNEKLFF
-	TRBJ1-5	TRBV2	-	TGTGCCAGCAGTGATATCGGGGTGAGCAATCAGCCCCAGCATTTT	CASSDIGVSNQPQHF
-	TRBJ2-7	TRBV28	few	TGTGCCAGCAGTACCGCCGAGGGGTCCTACGAGCAGTACTTC	CASSTAEGSYEQYF
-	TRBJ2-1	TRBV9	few	TGTGCCAGCAGCGTCGACCCCGCACGACGTGAGCAGTTCTTC	CASSVDPARREQFF
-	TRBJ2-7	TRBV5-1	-	TGCGCCAGCAGCTTCCAGGGGAGAACCTACGAGCAGTACTTC	CASSFQGRTYEQYF
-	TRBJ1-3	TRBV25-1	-	TGTGCCAGCAGTGAATTGGGCACCACAAAACCAAACACCATATATTTT	CASSELGTTKPNTIYF
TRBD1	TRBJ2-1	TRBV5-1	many	TGCGCCAGCAGCTTGGGGGGGCAGGGGGCCTACAATGAGCAGTTCTTC	CASSLGGQGAYNEQFF
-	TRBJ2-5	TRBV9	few	TGTGCCAGCAGCGTAGGATCAGATCTCCAAGAGACCCAGTACTTC	CASSVGSDLQETQYF
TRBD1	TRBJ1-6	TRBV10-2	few	TGCGCCAGCAGTGAAGCCAGGGGGTTTTATTCACCCCTCCACTTT	CASSEARGFYSPLHF